The rows below give T cell receptor beta chains drawn from one sample of a study of blood T cell repertoires in COVID-19. TCRdb's copy holds only in-frame clones and misses some; the assay was immunoSEQ multiplex PCR. The table lists roughly 150,000 clones, about 85% of them singletons. Sequencing was done on a sample of peripheral blood. The receptor set was obtained from a man aged 65 to 85 who had recovered from COVID-19. CDR3s include the opening cysteine and the closing phenylalanine or tryptophan. Each record gives: clone size, V gene, D gene, J gene, CDR3 DNA, CDR3 protein. D genes are given only for firm matches. The size field is filled for only some rows; it gives once, few, many or a size class.

clone size: .
V gene: TRBV5-1
D gene: .
J gene: TRBJ2-6
CDR3 DNA: TGCGCCAGCAGCTTGGCCCTGAGAACGGGGTCTGGGGCCAACGTCCTGACTTTC
CDR3 protein: CASSLALRTGSGANVLTF

clone size: .
V gene: TRBV9
D gene: TRBD1
J gene: TRBJ1-2
CDR3 DNA: TGTGCCAGCCGTAGACAGGGAAATCACTATGGCTACACCTTC
CDR3 protein: CASRRQGNHYGYTF

clone size: .
V gene: TRBV19
D gene: TRBD1
J gene: TRBJ2-5
CDR3 DNA: TGTGCCAGTAGTATGGCCAGGGGGGAGACCCAGTACTTC
CDR3 protein: CASSMARGETQYF

clone size: few
V gene: TRBV18
D gene: .
J gene: TRBJ1-1
CDR3 DNA: TGTGCCAGCTCAGCCACTTCCCCTGAGAGTGAAGCTTTCTTT
CDR3 protein: CASSATSPESEAFF

clone size: once
V gene: TRBV7-9
D gene: .
J gene: TRBJ2-5
CDR3 DNA: TGTGCCAGCAGCCTGGACTGGGGAGAGACCCAGTACTTC
CDR3 protein: CASSLDWGETQYF

clone size: few
V gene: TRBV28
D gene: TRBD2
J gene: TRBJ2-5
CDR3 DNA: TGTGCCAGCAGTTATACCCTATCAGCGGGAGGTGAGACCCAGTACTTC
CDR3 protein: CASSYTLSAGGETQYF

clone size: once
V gene: TRBV2
D gene: TRBD2
J gene: TRBJ2-5
CDR3 DNA: TGTGCCAGCAGGACTAGCGGGAGGGTGGGGGAGACCCAGTACTTC
CDR3 protein: CASRTSGRVGETQYF

clone size: few
V gene: TRBV12-1
D gene: .
J gene: TRBJ2-1
CDR3 DNA: TGTGCCAGCAGCGCGACTAGCGGGAGGCGGGAGCAGTTCTTC
CDR3 protein: CASSATSGRREQFF

clone size: .
V gene: TRBV10-3
D gene: .
J gene: TRBJ1-2
CDR3 DNA: TGTGCCATCAGTGACTTTGACGGTGGCGGCTATGGCTACACCTTC
CDR3 protein: CAISDFDGGGYGYTF

clone size: .
V gene: TRBV6-5
D gene: .
J gene: TRBJ1-3
CDR3 DNA: TGTGCCAGCAGTTATCACCGGGACCCGAAGGGGGACACCATATATTTT
CDR3 protein: CASSYHRDPKGDTIYF

clone size: once
V gene: TRBV18
D gene: TRBD1
J gene: TRBJ1-1
CDR3 DNA: TGTGCCAGCTCACCACCGAACAGGGGGAACACTGAAGCTTTCTTT
CDR3 protein: CASSPPNRGNTEAFF

clone size: .
V gene: TRBV5-8
D gene: TRBD2
J gene: TRBJ2-7
CDR3 DNA: TGTGCCAGCAACGTAGCGGGAGTGGTTCCCAGCCACGAGCAGTACTTC
CDR3 protein: CASNVAGVVPSHEQYF

clone size: .
V gene: TRBV28
D gene: .
J gene: TRBJ2-1
CDR3 DNA: TGTGCCAGCAGTTTACAGGGCGCGAGCTCCTACAATGAGCAGTTCTTC
CDR3 protein: CASSLQGASSYNEQFF

clone size: .
V gene: TRBV5-1
D gene: .
J gene: TRBJ1-3
CDR3 DNA: TGCGCCAGCAGCTTGCATGGGGGCAGAGAAACCTCTGGAAACACCATATATTTT
CDR3 protein: CASSLHGGRETSGNTIYF

clone size: .
V gene: TRBV5-6
D gene: .
J gene: TRBJ2-7
CDR3 DNA: TGTGCCAGCAGCGCCCCCAAAGGGAGTGGTTCCGGGTACGAGCAGTACTTC
CDR3 protein: CASSAPKGSGSGYEQYF

clone size: .
V gene: TRBV12-3/TRBV12-4
D gene: .
J gene: TRBJ2-3
CDR3 DNA: TGTGCCAGCAGTTTAAGTCAGGGGAATACGCAGTATTTT
CDR3 protein: CASSLSQGNTQYF

clone size: .
V gene: TRBV1
D gene: .
J gene: TRBJ2-7
CDR3 DNA: TGCACCAGCAGCCAGGACTACCCCTACGAGCAGTACTTC
CDR3 protein: CTSSQDYPYEQYF

clone size: .
V gene: TRBV11-1
D gene: TRBD2
J gene: TRBJ2-7
CDR3 DNA: TGTGCCAGCAGCGCGGGGGGACTAGCGGGATTCTACGAGCAGTACTTC
CDR3 protein: CASSAGGLAGFYEQYF

clone size: .
V gene: TRBV10-3
D gene: .
J gene: TRBJ2-3
CDR3 DNA: TGTGCCATCAGGGAGAACCCACAGAGCACAGATACGCAGTATTTT
CDR3 protein: CAIRENPQSTDTQYF

clone size: few
V gene: TRBV5-5
D gene: .
J gene: TRBJ1-5
CDR3 DNA: TGTGCCAGCAGCTTGGAGGGGTCTCAGCCCCAGCATTTT
CDR3 protein: CASSLEGSQPQHF